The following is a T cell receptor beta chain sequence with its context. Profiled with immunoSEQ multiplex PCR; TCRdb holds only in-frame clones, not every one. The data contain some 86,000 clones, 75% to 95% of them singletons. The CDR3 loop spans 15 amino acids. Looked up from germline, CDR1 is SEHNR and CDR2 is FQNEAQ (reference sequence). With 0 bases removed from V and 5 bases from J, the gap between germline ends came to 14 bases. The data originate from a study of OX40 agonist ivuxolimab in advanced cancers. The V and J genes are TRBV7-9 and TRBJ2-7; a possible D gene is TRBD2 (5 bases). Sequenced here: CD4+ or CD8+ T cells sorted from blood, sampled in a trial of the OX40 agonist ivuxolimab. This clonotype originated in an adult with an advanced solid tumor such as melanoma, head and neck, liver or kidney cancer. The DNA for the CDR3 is TGTGCCAGCAGCTTAGCGTTCGGGGTTCAGGACGAGCAGTACTTC. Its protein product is CASSLAFGVQDEQYF.